The subject of this entry is one TCR beta chain. What it recognizes is unknown. These data come from a study of shared clonotypes between healthy human individuals. Germline loops: CDR1 SNHLY, CDR2 FYNNEI. This CDR3 has 14 residues. Trimming took 4 bases from V and 1 from J, leaving 10 bases between them. Overall study findings and caveats: Naive CD4 clonotypes were shared across a handful of donors at 4% to 5%. Researchers found naive subsets generally carried larger estimated richness than memory subsets.

It was CD45RO-negative cells, positively selected for CCR7, that made up naive CD8 cells, with terminally differentiated effector memory CD45RA+ cells excluded. Sequencing was performed with immunoSEQ multiplex PCR; in TCRdb, only in-frame clones are kept and a portion is missing. The sample shows some 2,000,000 clones, around 96% of them seen only once. The clonotype originates from a man aged 18 to 29 in good health. The chain links TRBV2 to TRBJ1-1; D gene uncertain. The sample taken for sequencing was naive CD8+ T cells sorted from blood. The CDR3 loop reads CASSVGPGNTEAFF. Here the CDR3 DNA reads TGTGCCAGCAGTGTCGGGCCAGGGAACACTGAAGCTTTCTTT.